This T cell receptor (beta chain) stems from a study of blood T cell repertoires in COVID-19. Per the authors' pipeline: Amplifying reference gene primers gave estimates of nucleated cell counts. Assay: immunoSEQ multiplex PCR; the TCRdb copy retains only in-frame clones and omits some. The V and J calls and clone size are taken from that table; D and trimming were inferred from the DNA. Among some 520,000 clones listed, roughly 87% were seen once. The V end lost 6 bases, the J end lost 7 bases, and 9 bases lay between the germline ends. In germline, CDR1 is ENHRY, CDR2 SYGVKD. This CDR3 comprises 11 residues. Enrolment of Seattle patients took place during active infection, and they were followed longitudinally.

The receptor's source is a man aged 18 to 30 with COVID-19, enrolled during active disease. The sequencing input was peripheral blood. This chain links TRBV10-3 with TRBJ1-2; D remains ambiguous. CDR3: CAIRGSGGYTF. CDR3 bases: TGTGCCATCAGGGGCAGCGGTGGCTACACCTTC.